The rows below give T cell receptor beta chains drawn from one sample of a study of Graves' ophthalmopathy and Graves' hyperthyroidism. TCRdb re-analysed the multiplex PCR reads in MiXCR, keeping a single row per CDR3 protein. The sample lists approximately 160,000 distinct CDR3 sequences, around two fifths occurring once. The sample taken for sequencing was peripheral blood. The receptors stem from a man under 40 with Graves' ophthalmopathy. CDR3s include the opening cysteine and the closing phenylalanine or tryptophan. D genes are given only for firm matches. Size tells how often a clone was seen (once, few, many) or the class of an expanded clone, and some rows leave it out.

clone_size	d_call	v_call	j_call	cdr3_aa	cdr3_nt
once	NA	TRBV12-3/TRBV12-4	TRBJ1-1	CASSWRLWEAFF	TGTGCCAGCAGTTGGAGACTCTGGGAAGCTTTCTTT
many	NA	TRBV6-4	TRBJ2-6	CASSDTNSGANVLTF	TGTGCCAGCAGTGACACAAACTCTGGGGCCAACGTCCTGACTTTC
many	TRBD2	TRBV6-2/TRBV6-3	TRBJ2-2	CASRLAGHTGELFF	TGTGCCAGCAGACTAGCGGGACACACCGGGGAGCTGTTTTTT
NA	TRBD1	TRBV12-3/TRBV12-4	TRBJ1-2	CASSLSTGGSYGYTF	TGTGCCAGCAGTTTATCAACAGGGGGGTCCTATGGCTACACCTTC
NA	NA	TRBV6-1	TRBJ1-2	CASSEPFQSSYGYTF	TGCGCCAGCAGTGAACCCTTCCAGAGTAGCTATGGCTACACCTTC
many	TRBD1	TRBV18	TRBJ1-6	CASSPGDRGNSPLHF	TGTGCCAGCTCACCGGGGGACAGGGGCAATTCACCCCTCCACTTT
NA	TRBD1	TRBV12-3/TRBV12-4	TRBJ1-2	CASRRQGDYGYTF	TGTGCCAGCAGGCGACAGGGAGACTATGGCTACACCTTC
many	TRBD2	TRBV11-3	TRBJ2-4	CASSLALAGVPAYIQYF	TGTGCCAGCAGCTTAGCCCTAGCGGGAGTTCCCGCGTACATTCAGTACTTC
many	NA	TRBV12-3/TRBV12-4	TRBJ2-7	CASSPYYEQYF	TGTGCCAGCAGTCCCTACTACGAGCAGTACTTC
NA	NA	TRBV6-4	TRBJ2-7	CASSHFGTYEQYF	TGTGCCAGCAGTCACTTCGGGACCTACGAGCAGTACTTC
NA	NA	TRBV7-2	TRBJ2-2	CASSQDFTGELFF	TGTGCCAGCAGCCAAGATTTCACCGGGGAGCTGTTTTTT
NA	NA	TRBV6-2/TRBV6-3	TRBJ2-7	CASSRTIHEQYF	TGTGCCAGCAGCCGTACCATCCACGAGCAGTACTTC
few	NA	TRBV6-1	TRBJ1-1	CASSGGAEAFF	TGTGCCAGCAGTGGGGGAGCTGAAGCTTTCTTT
NA	NA	TRBV27	TRBJ1-1	CASSLSPWGNTEAFF	TGTGCCAGCAGTTTATCTCCGTGGGGGAACACTGAAGCTTTCTTT
NA	NA	TRBV6-2/TRBV6-3	TRBJ1-2	CASTTPLFGYTF	TGTGCCAGCACTACCCCTTTATTCGGCTACACCTTC
many	NA	TRBV12-3/TRBV12-4	TRBJ2-2	CASSWQGGTGELFF	TGTGCCAGCAGTTGGCAGGGGGGCACCGGGGAGCTGTTTTTT
NA	NA	TRBV29-1	TRBJ2-7	CSVALSSYEQYF	TGCAGCGTGGCCCTGAGCTCCTACGAGCAGTACTTC
NA	NA	TRBV28	TRBJ1-5	CASSFQSGKPQHF	TGTGCCAGCAGTTTCCAGTCGGGAAAGCCCCAGCATTTT
many	NA	TRBV30	TRBJ2-7	CAWSGPGTGLRHEQYF	TGTGCCTGGAGTGGACCTGGAACAGGGCTCCGGCACGAGCAGTACTTC
NA	NA	TRBV6-5	TRBJ2-7	CASIRTELSYEQYF	TGTGCCAGCATTAGGACAGAGCTCAGCTACGAGCAGTACTTC
NA	NA	TRBV9	TRBJ1-6	CASSVAGNSPLHF	TGTGCCAGCAGCGTAGCCGGGAATTCACCCCTCCACTTT
many	NA	TRBV6-5	TRBJ2-7	CASRTLNEQYF	TGTGCCAGCAGAACCCTTAACGAGCAGTACTTC
many	NA	TRBV6-5	TRBJ1-1	CASRYTGRENTEAFF	TGTGCCAGCAGGTATACAGGGAGGGAGAACACTGAAGCTTTCTTT
many	TRBD2	TRBV29-1	TRBJ2-5	CSTKAGGRETQYF	TGCAGCACCAAGGCGGGAGGGCGAGAGACCCAGTACTTC
many	TRBD2	TRBV4-1	TRBJ2-7	CASSQIASGEQYF	TGCGCCAGCAGCCAAATAGCTAGCGGCGAGCAGTACTTC
many	NA	TRBV6-2/TRBV6-3	TRBJ1-2	CASSYSRMETPGYTF	TGTGCCAGCAGTTACTCCCGCATGGAGACCCCTGGCTACACCTTC
NA	NA	TRBV6-5	TRBJ2-5	CATRSGEETQYF	TGTGCCACCCGTTCAGGGGAAGAGACCCAGTACTTC
NA	TRBD1	TRBV28	TRBJ2-7	CASLDRATTYEQYF	TGTGCCAGCCTAGACAGGGCCACAACCTACGAGCAGTACTTC